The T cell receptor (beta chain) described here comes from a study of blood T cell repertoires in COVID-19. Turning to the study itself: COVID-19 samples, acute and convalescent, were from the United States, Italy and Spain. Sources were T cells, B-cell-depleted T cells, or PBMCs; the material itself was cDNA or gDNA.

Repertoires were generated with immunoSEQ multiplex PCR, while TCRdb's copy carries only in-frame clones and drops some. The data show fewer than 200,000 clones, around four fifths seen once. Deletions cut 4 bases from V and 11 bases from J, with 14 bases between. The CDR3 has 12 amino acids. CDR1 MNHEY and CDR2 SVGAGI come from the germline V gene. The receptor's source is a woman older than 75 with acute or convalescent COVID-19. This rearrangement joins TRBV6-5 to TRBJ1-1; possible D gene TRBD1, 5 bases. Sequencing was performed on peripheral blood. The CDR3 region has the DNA TGTGCCAGCAGTTCGGGGGACCTTGGCGCTTTCTTT. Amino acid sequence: CASSSGDLGAFF.